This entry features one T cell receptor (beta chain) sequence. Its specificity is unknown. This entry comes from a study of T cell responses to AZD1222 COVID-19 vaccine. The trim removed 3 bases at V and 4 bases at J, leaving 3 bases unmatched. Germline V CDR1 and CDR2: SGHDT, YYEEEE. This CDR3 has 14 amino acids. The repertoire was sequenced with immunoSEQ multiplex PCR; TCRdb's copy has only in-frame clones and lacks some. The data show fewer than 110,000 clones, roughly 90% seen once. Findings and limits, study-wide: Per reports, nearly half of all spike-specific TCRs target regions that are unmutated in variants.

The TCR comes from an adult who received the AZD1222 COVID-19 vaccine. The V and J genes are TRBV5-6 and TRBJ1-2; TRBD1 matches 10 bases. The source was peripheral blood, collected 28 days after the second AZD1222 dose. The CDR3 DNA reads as TGTGCCAGCAGCTGGGACAGGGGAGGCTATGGCTACACCTTC. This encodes CASSWDRGGYGYTF.